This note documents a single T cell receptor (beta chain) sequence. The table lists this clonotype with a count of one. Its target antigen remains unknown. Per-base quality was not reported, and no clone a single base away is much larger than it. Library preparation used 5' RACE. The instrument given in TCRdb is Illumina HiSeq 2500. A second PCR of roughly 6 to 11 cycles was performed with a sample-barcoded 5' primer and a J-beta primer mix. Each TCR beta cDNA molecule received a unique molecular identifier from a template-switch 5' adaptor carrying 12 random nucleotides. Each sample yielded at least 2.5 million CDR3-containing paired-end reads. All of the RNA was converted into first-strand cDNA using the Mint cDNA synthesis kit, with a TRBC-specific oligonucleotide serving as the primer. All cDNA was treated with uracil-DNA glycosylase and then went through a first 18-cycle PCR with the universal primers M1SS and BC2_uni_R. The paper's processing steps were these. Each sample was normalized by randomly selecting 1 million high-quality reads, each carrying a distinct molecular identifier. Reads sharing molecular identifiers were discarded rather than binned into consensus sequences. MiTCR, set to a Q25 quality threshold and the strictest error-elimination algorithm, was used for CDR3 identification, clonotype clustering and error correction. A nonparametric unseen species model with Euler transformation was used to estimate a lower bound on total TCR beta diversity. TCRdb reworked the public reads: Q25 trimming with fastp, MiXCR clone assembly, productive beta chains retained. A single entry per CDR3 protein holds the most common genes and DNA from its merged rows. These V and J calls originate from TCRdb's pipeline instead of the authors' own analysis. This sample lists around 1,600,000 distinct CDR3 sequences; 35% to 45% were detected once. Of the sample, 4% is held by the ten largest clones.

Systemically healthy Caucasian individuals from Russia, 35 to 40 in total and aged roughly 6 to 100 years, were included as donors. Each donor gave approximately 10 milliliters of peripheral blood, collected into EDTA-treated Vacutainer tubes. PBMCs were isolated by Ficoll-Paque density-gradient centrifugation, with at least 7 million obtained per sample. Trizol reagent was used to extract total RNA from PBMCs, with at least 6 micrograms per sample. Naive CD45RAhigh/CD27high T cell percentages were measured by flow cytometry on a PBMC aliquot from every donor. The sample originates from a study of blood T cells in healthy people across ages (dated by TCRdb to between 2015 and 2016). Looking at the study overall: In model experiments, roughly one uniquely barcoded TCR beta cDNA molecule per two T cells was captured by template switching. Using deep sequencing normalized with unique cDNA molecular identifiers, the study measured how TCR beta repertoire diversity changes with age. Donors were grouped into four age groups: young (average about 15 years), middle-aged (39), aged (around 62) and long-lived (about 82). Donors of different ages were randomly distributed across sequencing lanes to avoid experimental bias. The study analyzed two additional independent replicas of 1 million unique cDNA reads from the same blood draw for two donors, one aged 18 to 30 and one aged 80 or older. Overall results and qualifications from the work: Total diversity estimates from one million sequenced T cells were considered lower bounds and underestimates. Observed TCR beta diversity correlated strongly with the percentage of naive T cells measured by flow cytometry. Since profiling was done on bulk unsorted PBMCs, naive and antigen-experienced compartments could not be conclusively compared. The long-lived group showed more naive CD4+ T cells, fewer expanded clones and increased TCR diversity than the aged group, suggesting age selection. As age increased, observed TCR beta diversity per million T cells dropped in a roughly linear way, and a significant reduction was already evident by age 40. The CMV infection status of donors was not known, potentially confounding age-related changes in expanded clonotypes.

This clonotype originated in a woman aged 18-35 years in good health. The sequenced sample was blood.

The nucleotides are TGTGCCAGCAGTGTAGGGACTAGCAGGAACGAGCAGTACTTC. Its translation is CASSVGTSRNEQYF. This sequence uses TRBV12-3 or TRBV12-4 and TRBJ2-7; the central 9 bases match TRBD2. V is cut back by 5 bases and J by 5 bases, with 7 bases in the junction unmatched. Measured from the cysteine to the phenylalanine, the CDR3 is 14 residues long. This entry keeps only the CDR3 DNA: 42 bases, framed from base 1.